A selection of T cell receptor beta chains follows, all from one sample in a study of blood T cell repertoires in COVID-19. Repertoires were generated with immunoSEQ multiplex PCR, while TCRdb's copy carries only in-frame clones and drops some. The sample includes tens of thousands of clones, approximately 80% seen only once; the top ten take over 5%. Specimen: peripheral blood. Receptors originate from a woman in her sixties or seventies with acute or convalescent COVID-19. The CDR3 runs from the conserved cysteine through the conserved F or W. A D gene is named only where the DNA matches it firmly. The listing skips clone size in some rows; elsewhere it reads once, few, many or a size class.

size: .; V: TRBV5-1; D: TRBD2; J: TRBJ2-3; DNA: TGCGCCAGCAGCTCCCGACTAGCGGGGGGCAGCCAAGATACGCAGTATTTT; CDR3: CASSSRLAGGSQDTQYF
size: .; V: TRBV25-1; D: .; J: TRBJ2-3; DNA: TGTGCCAGCAGTGAATCCTCAACGGGGAATACGCAGTATTTT; CDR3: CASSESSTGNTQYF
size: .; V: TRBV9; D: .; J: TRBJ1-1; DNA: TGTGCCAGCAGCGTAGATAGATGGGTCGGGGGGCACACTGAAGCTTTCTTT; CDR3: CASSVDRWVGGHTEAFF
size: .; V: TRBV6-5; D: .; J: TRBJ1-1; DNA: TGTGCCAGCAGTCAACAAGGGGGGGCGAACACTGAAGCTTTCTTT; CDR3: CASSQQGGANTEAFF
size: .; V: TRBV5-1; D: .; J: TRBJ1-1; DNA: TGCGCCAGCAGCTTGTTTCAGGTAATGAACACTGAAGCTTTCTTT; CDR3: CASSLFQVMNTEAFF
size: .; V: TRBV5-6; D: TRBD1; J: TRBJ1-2; DNA: TGTGCCAGCAGCCGACAGGGGGCGGAGGGCTACACCTTC; CDR3: CASSRQGAEGYTF
size: .; V: TRBV5-5; D: .; J: TRBJ2-3; DNA: TGTGCCAGCAGCACCCCGGGACTCTCCACAGATACGCAGTATTTT; CDR3: CASSTPGLSTDTQYF
size: .; V: TRBV5-1; D: .; J: TRBJ2-1; DNA: TGCGCCAGCAGAGTAGCGGAGGACTACAATGAGCAGTTCTTC; CDR3: CASRVAEDYNEQFF
size: few; V: TRBV7-9; D: TRBD1; J: TRBJ2-1; DNA: TGTGCCAGCAGCTCGGACAGGGAGTACAATGAGCAGTTCTTC; CDR3: CASSSDREYNEQFF
size: medium-sized; V: TRBV11-3; D: .; J: TRBJ1-5; DNA: TGTGCCAGCAGCTTACGATCGAACGCCCCTGGCTATCAGCCCCAGCATTTT; CDR3: CASSLRSNAPGYQPQHF
size: .; V: TRBV9; D: .; J: TRBJ1-3; DNA: TGTGCCAGCAGCCCCTGGGGGGGCCCTAGCTCTGGAAACACCATATATTTT; CDR3: CASSPWGGPSSGNTIYF
size: .; V: TRBV6-1; D: .; J: TRBJ1-1; DNA: TGTGCCAGCAGTGAAGGAAACAGTTTGAACACTGAAGCTTTCTTT; CDR3: CASSEGNSLNTEAFF
size: .; V: TRBV18; D: .; J: TRBJ1-1; DNA: TGTGCCAGCTCACCACCCTGGACAGAGGACACTGAAGCTTTCTTT; CDR3: CASSPPWTEDTEAFF
size: .; V: TRBV4-1; D: .; J: TRBJ2-5; DNA: TGCGCCAGCAGCCAAGTGGCAGGGGAAGAGACCCAGTACTTC; CDR3: CASSQVAGEETQYF
size: .; V: TRBV7-2; D: TRBD2; J: TRBJ2-3; DNA: TGTGCCAGCAGCCACGGACTAGCGGCCGGCGGAGATACGCAGTATTTT; CDR3: CASSHGLAAGGDTQYF
size: .; V: TRBV27; D: TRBD1; J: TRBJ2-3; DNA: TGTGCCAGCAGTCCAGGACCTGGACAGGGAGGAGATACGCAGTATTTT; CDR3: CASSPGPGQGGDTQYF